This T cell receptor beta chain is from a study of blood T cell repertoires in COVID-19. CDR3 size: 17 residues. V lost 0 bases and J 4 bases, leaving 20 bases between the germline ends. The germline V gene encodes CDR1 GTSNPN and CDR2 SVGIG (reference sequence). As originally analysed: Estimated nucleated cell counts came from reference gene primer amplification. Profiling relied on immunoSEQ multiplex PCR, and the TCRdb table lists in-frame clones only, not all of them. V and J calls and clone size are copied from that table; D and trimming were computed from the DNA. The sample carries approximately 300,000 clones, 70% to 90% recorded once.

This TCR was recovered from a woman aged 45-65 years with COVID-19, enrolled during active disease. Sequencing was done on a sample of peripheral blood. This chain connects TRBV30 to TRBJ2-3, with a weak D call TRBD1 (6 bases). The CDR3 nucleotides are TGTGCCTGGAGTGTACCCTACAGGGTACTTCGGCCAGATACGCAGTATTTT. Amino acids: CAWSVPYRVLRPDTQYF.